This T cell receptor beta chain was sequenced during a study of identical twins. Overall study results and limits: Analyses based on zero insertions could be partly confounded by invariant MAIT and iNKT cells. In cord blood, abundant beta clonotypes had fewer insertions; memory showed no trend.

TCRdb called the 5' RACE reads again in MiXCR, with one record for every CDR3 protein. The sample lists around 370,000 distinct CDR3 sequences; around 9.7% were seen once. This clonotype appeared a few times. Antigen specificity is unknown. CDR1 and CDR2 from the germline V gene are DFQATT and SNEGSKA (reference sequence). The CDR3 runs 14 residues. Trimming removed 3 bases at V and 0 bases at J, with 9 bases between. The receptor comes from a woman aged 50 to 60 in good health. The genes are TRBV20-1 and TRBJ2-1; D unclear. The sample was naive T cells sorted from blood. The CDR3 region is CSASRRSSYNEQFF. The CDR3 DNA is TGCAGTGCTAGCCGGCGGAGCTCCTACAATGAGCAGTTCTTC.